A single sample gave rise to the 17 T cell receptor beta chains below, sequenced in a study of control samples from healthy donors and cancer patients. Sequencing used immunoSEQ multiplex PCR; TCRdb keeps in-frame clones, though not all of them. Among about 170,000 clones listed, 91% were seen once. Sequencing was performed on blood. The receptors were gathered from a woman under 40 in good health.

At least ten counts were recorded for this clone. V usage is TRBV18 and J usage is TRBJ2-3, with D unresolved. Germline CDR1 is KGHSH and CDR2 is LQKENI. The CDR3 contains 12 residues. V was clipped by 2 bases and J by 4 bases, with 4 bases between them. The CDR3 spells CASSPSPDTQYF. DNA for the CDR3: TGTGCCAGCTCACCAAGTCCAGATACGCAGTATTTT.

V is TRBV11-2 and J is TRBJ2-1; D gene unclear. CDR3 length: 15 amino acids. Germline values: CDR1 SGHAT, CDR2 FQNNGV. The V gene lost 1 base and the J gene lost 2 bases, with 9 bases spanning the gap. The CDR3 region is CASSLVGLAYNEQFF. The CDR3, as DNA: TGTGCCAGCAGCTTAGTTGGGCTAGCCTACAATGAGCAGTTCTTC. The full variable domain, in which reference TRBV11-2 and TRBJ2-1 provide the parts outside the CDR3, is EAGVAQSPRYKIIEKRQSVAFWCNPISGHATLYWYQQILGQGPKLLIQFQNNGVVDDSQLPKDRFSAERLKGVDSTLKIQPAKLEDSAVYLCASSLVGLAYNEQFFGPGTRLTVL.

The chain combines TRBV5-1 with TRBJ2-5, with TRBD1 matching over 8 bases. Unmatched junction bases numbered 4, after V lost 1 base and J lost 5 bases. Looked up from germline, CDR1 is SGHRS and CDR2 is YFSETQ. The CDR3 sequence is 14 residues long. CDR3 protein: CASSLTGGAETQYF. CDR3 bases: TGCGCCAGCAGCTTGACAGGGGGAGCGGAGACCCAGTACTTC.

The chain carries TRBV7-9 and TRBJ1-1; 8 nucleotides line up with TRBD1. The CDR3 has 16 amino acids. Unmatched junction bases numbered 9, after V lost 5 bases and J lost 1 base. From germline, CDR1 is SEHNR and CDR2 FQNEAQ (reference sequence). CDR3 nucleotides: TGTGCCAGCAGCCCCCACCCGGGACAGGCGAACACTGAAGCTTTCTTT. Its translation is CASSPHPGQANTEAFF.

The chain uses TRBV19 and TRBJ1-5, with TRBD1 as a possible D gene (6 bases). Germline lookup yields CDR1 LNHDA and CDR2 SQIVND (reference sequence). The CDR3 length is 14 residues. V was cut by 2 bases and J by 3 bases, with 8 bases left in between. The CDR3 DNA follows: TGTGCCAGTAGTATACGGGACAACAATCAGCCCCAGCATTTT. Protein product: CASSIRDNNQPQHF.

V usage is TRBV24-1 and J usage is TRBJ2-1, with 7 bases that match TRBD2. The germline gives CDR1 KGHDR, CDR2 SFDVKD. CDR3 length: 16 residues. J gave up 0 bases and V 3 bases, and 4 bases lay outside the gene matches. As DNA, the CDR3 is TGTGCCACCAGTGATGGGACTACCGGCTCCTACAATGAGCAGTTCTTC. It yields the protein CATSDGTTGSYNEQFF.

This sequence joins TRBV7-8 and TRBJ1-2; TRBD1 matches 9 bases. Trimming took 0 bases from V and 4 from J; bases not matched to a gene: 0. Germline values: CDR1 SGHVS, CDR2 FQNEAQ. This CDR3 region has 14 residues. CDR3 nucleotide sequence: TGTGCCAGCAGCTTAGCGGGACAGGGCTATGGCTACACCTTC. Protein product: CASSLAGQGYGYTF.

The J gene is TRBJ2-2, the V gene TRBV6-4; D not certain. The germline V and J ends were trimmed by 0 bases and 6 bases, with 8 bases remaining between them. The CDR3 is 14 amino acids. Per the germline V gene, CDR1 is MRHNA and CDR2 is SNTAGT. The CDR3 DNA reads TGTGCCAGCAGTGACTCTCCGGCAGCCGGGGAGCTGTTTTTT. Amino acids: CASSDSPAAGELFF.

The rearrangement uses TRBV29-1 and TRBJ2-1; weak D call: TRBD2 (5 bases). Trimming pared 0 bases from V and 1 base from J, leaving 7 bases between. The CDR3 loop spans 14 amino acids. Germline V gene data show CDR1 as SQVTM and CDR2 as ANQGSEA. The CDR3: CSVEEPGSYNEQFF. The CDR3 nucleotides read TGCAGCGTTGAAGAGCCGGGGTCCTACAATGAGCAGTTCTTC.

The chain employs TRBV7-2 and TRBJ2-7, with TRBD2 identical over 11 bases. The CDR3 has 16 amino acids. The trim removed 5 bases at V and 6 bases at J, leaving 12 bases unmatched. Germline V gene lookup returns CDR1 SGHTA and CDR2 FQGNSA. The DNA for the CDR3 is TGTGCCAGCAGCCTCAGGACTAGCGGGTACAAGGGCGAGCAGTACTTC. Its protein product is CASSLRTSGYKGEQYF.

CDR3 bases: TGTGCCAGCAGCTTGGGTGGCAGGGCGGGGGAGCAGTACTTC. Encoded protein: CASSLGGRAGEQYF. This sequence joins TRBV5-6 and TRBJ2-7; D is possibly TRBD2 (6 bases). From germline, CDR1 is SGHDT and CDR2 YYEEEE. The CDR3 runs 14 residues. Trimming stripped 0 bases from V and 7 bases from J, with 14 bases between.

The gene calls are TRBV5-1 and TRBJ1-5; tentative D call: TRBD1 (5 bases). Germline assignment: CDR1 SGHRS and CDR2 YFSETQ. Trimming cost V 2 bases and J 5 bases, with 14 bases left between them. This CDR3 contains 15 residues. This CDR3 reads CASSLVSGRDQPQHF. The CDR3 coding sequence is TGCGCCAGCAGCTTAGTATCAGGGAGAGATCAGCCCCAGCATTTT.

The J gene is TRBJ1-1, the V gene TRBV28; 9 nucleotides align to TRBD1. The CDR3 has 13 amino acids. From germline, CDR1 is MDHEN and CDR2 SYDVKM. With 7 bases clipped from V and 6 bases from J, the junction kept 6 bases outside the gene matches. The DNA of the CDR3 is TGTGCCAGCATTACAGGGGGCTCCCCTGAAGCTTTCTTT. Amino acids: CASITGGSPEAFF.

This clone was recorded once. The rearrangement links TRBV5-1 to TRBJ2-5; no definite D call. The CDR3 totals 14 residues. Germline assignment: CDR1 SGHRS and CDR2 YFSETQ. Deletions cut 2 bases from V and 1 base from J, with 9 bases between. The CDR3 loop reads CASSLGTAQETQYF. In DNA, the CDR3 is TGCGCCAGCAGCTTAGGAACGGCCCAAGAGACCCAGTACTTC.

The V and J genes are TRBV6-4 and TRBJ2-1; D is perhaps TRBD1 (5 bases). V was pared by 0 bases and J by 2 bases, with 8 bases between. Per germline, CDR1 MRHNA and CDR2 SNTAGT. The CDR3 runs 15 residues. CDR3 sequence: CASSDSGRPYNEQFF. As DNA, the CDR3 is TGTGCCAGCAGTGACTCGGGGCGACCCTACAATGAGCAGTTCTTC.

This chain joins TRBV11-3 and TRBJ1-6; no clear D gene. Germline lookup yields CDR1 SGHNT and CDR2 YENEEA. Trimming removed 1 base from V and 2 bases from J, with 6 bases in between. The CDR3 contains 15 residues. The CDR3 is CASSLVPTYNSPLHF. The CDR3 DNA follows: TGTGCCAGCAGCTTAGTACCAACCTATAATTCACCCCTCCACTTT.

The DNA for the CDR3 is TGTGCCAGCAGCCAACGGGGGGCCTTCAACTATGGCTACACCTTC. It specifies CASSQRGAFNYGYTF. V gene TRBV3-1 (or the pseudogene TRBV3-2) combines with J gene TRBJ1-2, with D possibly being TRBD1 (6 bases). The CDR3 covers 15 residues. The germline V gene has CDR1 LGHDT and CDR2 YNNKEL (reference sequence). Trimming stripped 2 bases from V and 2 bases from J, with 12 bases between.